The present T cell receptor (beta chain) was sequenced within a study of blood T cell repertoires in COVID-19. Study-level information: The origin of the acute and convalescent COVID-19 samples was the United States, Italy and Spain.

In the original workflow: The assay estimated nucleated cells by amplifying reference gene primers. The method was immunoSEQ multiplex PCR; TCRdb's version includes in-frame clones alone and lacks a portion of them. V and J calls and clone size follow that table, whereas D and trimming were derived from the DNA. Seen here are approximately 54,000 clones, about four fifths observed once, and the top ten hold roughly 4.8%. The germline gives CDR1 SEHNR, CDR2 FQNEAQ (reference sequence). J was trimmed by 6 bases and V by 0 bases; bases with no gene match: 7. This CDR3 contains 15 residues. V and J are TRBV7-9 and TRBJ1-2; TRBD1 aligns across 7 bases. This receptor was identified in a woman aged 55-70 years with acute or convalescent COVID-19. Sequences were obtained from peripheral blood. The CDR3 sequence: CASSLAYRGGDGYTF. In DNA, the CDR3 is TGTGCCAGCAGCTTAGCATACAGGGGCGGGGATGGCTACACCTTC.